This T cell receptor beta chain was identified in a study of shared clonotypes between healthy human individuals. General observations from the study: Larger estimated richness was generally seen in naive subsets than in memory subsets. Rarefaction showed sorted-subset sequencing was incomplete despite large depth.

About this clone: Its antigen is unidentified. One junction end does not reproduce the germline sequence, and a read error may be involved.

The CDR3 is made up of 11 amino acids. CDR1 SNHLY and CDR2 FYNNEI come from the germline V gene. The authors' processing: ImmunoSEQ gave junction-only sequences without quality scores, so filtering differed. Profiling relied on immunoSEQ multiplex PCR, and the TCRdb table lists in-frame clones only, not all of them. V, J and clone size derive from that table, while D and trimming were established from the DNA sequence. The repertoire holds about 2.4 million clones, with 93% as singletons. The chain couples TRBV2 to TRBJ2-7; 7 bases fit TRBD1. Sequenced input: naive CD4+ T cells from PBMCs. The subset here: CD45RA+ positively selected. The origin of this receptor is a man aged 18 to 29 in good health. Some clones in this sample may be carry-over from other donors' samples. CDR3 DNA: TGTGCCAGCAGTGAACGACAGGGCTGCCGCTTC. It codes for CASSERQGCRF.